These T cell receptor beta chains were read from a single sample in a study of blood T cell repertoires in COVID-19. The data were produced by immunoSEQ multiplex PCR, yet TCRdb's version contains in-frame clones alone and is incomplete. The data show fewer than 200,000 clones, 70% to 85% seen once. The material sequenced was PBMCs or T cells enriched from blood (not recorded which). The source of these receptors is a man aged 50 or older who had recovered from COVID-19. The CDR3 runs from the conserved cysteine through the conserved F or W. The D gene is left open where the match is weak. Only some rows state a clone size, as once, few, many or a class for expanded clones.

V	J	D	size	CDR3	DNA
TRBV7-9	TRBJ1-2	TRBD1	few	CASSPLGLGTGAGYGYTF	TGTGCCAGCAGCCCCTTAGGCTTGGGGACAGGGGCAGGCTATGGCTACACCTTC
TRBV30	TRBJ2-3	-	-	CAWSALDYTQYF	TGTGCCTGGAGTGCCTTAGATTATACGCAGTATTTT
TRBV9	TRBJ2-7	-	once	CASSVGPSREQYF	TGTGCCAGCAGCGTGGGCCCCAGTAGAGAGCAGTACTTC
TRBV5-4	TRBJ1-2	TRBD1	-	CASSSGGANGYTF	TGTGCCAGCAGCTCAGGGGGCGCGAATGGCTACACCTTC
TRBV5-1	TRBJ2-3	-	-	CASSQSGSTDTQYF	TGCGCCAGCAGCCAAAGCGGAAGCACAGATACGCAGTATTTT
TRBV14	TRBJ2-5	-	-	CASSQGTGRWQETQYF	TGTGCCAGCAGCCAAGGAACAGGGAGATGGCAAGAGACCCAGTACTTC
TRBV12-5	TRBJ2-5	TRBD1	-	CASGAGTAVQETQYF	TGTGCTAGTGGAGCCGGGACAGCAGTCCAAGAGACCCAGTACTTC
TRBV18	TRBJ1-5	-	-	CASSPGTSAQPQHF	TGTGCCAGCTCACCTGGGACATCGGCTCAGCCCCAGCATTTT
TRBV19	TRBJ1-4	-	-	CASRRGIVATNEKLFF	TGTGCCAGTAGGCGGGGGATAGTGGCAACTAATGAAAAACTGTTTTTT
TRBV25-1	TRBJ1-5	-	few	CASSPGNQPQHF	TGTGCCAGCAGTCCAGGCAATCAGCCCCAGCATTTT
TRBV29-1	TRBJ2-7	-	-	CSVEFTGTYEQYF	TGCAGCGTTGAATTTACGGGGACCTACGAGCAGTACTTC
TRBV15	TRBJ2-5	TRBD1	-	CATSSTPGQGYQETQYF	TGTGCCACCAGCAGCACTCCGGGACAGGGGTACCAAGAGACCCAGTACTTC
TRBV3-1/TRBV3-2	TRBJ1-3	-	-	CASSYSTGFSGNTIYF	TGTGCCAGTAGCTATTCTACAGGGTTCAGTGGAAACACCATATATTTT
TRBV19	TRBJ1-5	TRBD1	-	CASSRRDRVSNQPQHF	TGTGCCAGTAGTAGACGGGACAGGGTGAGCAATCAGCCCCAGCATTTT
TRBV7-2	TRBJ1-3	-	once	CASSPLGGPSGNTIYF	TGTGCCAGCAGCCCCCTGGGGGGGCCCTCTGGAAACACCATATATTTT
TRBV6-5	TRBJ1-2	-	-	CASSYSSYGENGYTF	TGTGCCAGCAGTTACTCGAGCTACGGGGAGAATGGCTACACCTTC
TRBV7-8	TRBJ1-5	-	-	CASSLTGNSNQPQHF	TGTGCCAGCAGCTTAACGGGGAATAGCAATCAGCCCCAGCATTTT
TRBV10-3	TRBJ1-5	TRBD1	-	CAIKPGGGNQPQHF	TGTGCCATCAAGCCAGGGGGTGGCAATCAGCCCCAGCATTTT
TRBV3-1/TRBV3-2	TRBJ2-5	TRBD2	-	CASSQRGYGTQYF	TGTGCCAGCAGCCAGCGGGGGTACGGGACCCAGTACTTC
TRBV30	TRBJ2-3	-	-	CAWKPYFSSTDTQYF	TGTGCCTGGAAACCTTACTTTTCTAGCACAGATACGCAGTATTTT
TRBV7-9	TRBJ1-1	TRBD1	-	CASSPPRDRGHDEAFF	TGTGCCAGCAGCCCTCCCCGGGACAGGGGACATGATGAAGCTTTCTTT
TRBV19	TRBJ2-1	TRBD1	-	CASSILQGLDSYNEQFF	TGTGCCAGTAGTATTTTACAGGGGCTCGACTCCTACAATGAGCAGTTCTTC
TRBV11-1	TRBJ1-1	TRBD1	-	CASSFRQGGTEAFF	TGTGCCAGCAGCTTCCGACAGGGGGGGACTGAAGCTTTCTTT
TRBV9	TRBJ1-6	-	-	CASGRGGDSRNSPLHF	TGTGCCAGCGGCCGGGGGGGCGACTCCCGTAATTCACCCCTCCACTTT
TRBV12-3/TRBV12-4	TRBJ2-1	-	-	CASSYGNEQFF	TGTGCCAGCAGTTACGGGAATGAGCAGTTCTTC
TRBV5-1	TRBJ2-5	TRBD2	-	CASSLGLAGDETQYF	TGCGCCAGCAGCTTGGGACTAGCGGGGGATGAGACCCAGTACTTC
TRBV5-1	TRBJ2-2	TRBD2	-	CASSTTGLDHPGELFF	TGCGCCAGCAGCACCACCGGACTAGACCACCCCGGGGAGCTGTTTTTT
TRBV5-1	TRBJ2-5	-	-	CASSTNRDQETQYF	TGCGCCAGCAGCACCAACAGAGACCAAGAGACCCAGTACTTC
TRBV24-1	TRBJ2-1	TRBD1	-	CATSPRDRVNNEQFF	TGTGCCACCTCCCCAAGGGACAGGGTTAACAATGAGCAGTTCTTC
TRBV10-3	TRBJ2-6	-	-	CATGGLDVLTF	TGTGCCACCGGGGGGCTCGACGTCCTGACTTTC
TRBV19	TRBJ2-2	-	-	CASSSDTPMNTGELFF	TGTGCCAGTAGTTCAGACACACCGATGAACACCGGGGAGCTGTTTTTT
TRBV4-3	TRBJ1-4	TRBD1	-	CASSRGTGNVPEKLFF	TGCGCCAGCAGCCGGGGGACAGGGAATGTTCCCGAAAAACTGTTTTTT
TRBV10-3	TRBJ2-4	-	-	CAISESTDVNIQYF	TGTGCCATCAGTGAGTCGACTGATGTGAACATTCAGTACTTC
TRBV6-5	TRBJ1-1	-	-	CASSLKWQGNTEAFF	TGTGCCAGCAGCCTGAAGTGGCAGGGGAACACTGAAGCTTTCTTT
TRBV7-2	TRBJ2-5	TRBD2	-	CASSLGLAGGVGTQYF	TGTGCCAGCAGCTTAGGTCTAGCGGGGGGCGTCGGGACCCAGTACTTC
TRBV18	TRBJ2-7	-	-	CASSPPGLRGEQYF	TGTGCCAGCTCACCCCCCGGGTTACGGGGCGAGCAGTACTTC
TRBV4-1	TRBJ2-7	TRBD1	-	CASSQVPPDRGFYEQYF	TGCGCCAGCAGCCAAGTCCCCCCAGACAGGGGGTTCTACGAGCAGTACTTC
TRBV7-2	TRBJ2-2	TRBD2	-	CASSSGLAGDTGELFF	TGTGCCAGCAGCTCCGGACTAGCGGGGGACACCGGGGAGCTGTTTTTT
TRBV11-2	TRBJ2-2	-	-	CASSLLTGELFF	TGTGCCAGCAGCTTACTCACCGGGGAGCTGTTTTTT
TRBV12-3/TRBV12-4	TRBJ2-7	-	few	CASSLLDSYEQYF	TGTGCCAGCAGTTTACTAGACTCCTACGAGCAGTACTTC